The 5 T cell receptor beta chains given below trace back to one sample, sequenced in a study of regulatory and conventional T cells in RAG deficiency. The data were produced by immunoSEQ multiplex PCR, yet TCRdb's version contains in-frame clones alone and is incomplete. This table holds 10,000 to 15,000 clones, approximately 93% found once. Blood CD4+ CD25-low CD127-high conventional T cells supplied the genomic DNA template. The data were also submitted as part of a second study, on regulatory T cells. That paper notes: Amplification used 52 TRBV primers and 13 TRBJ primers.

The sample was CD4+ effector T cells sorted from blood. The receptors shown here come from a human donor in good health.

The V call is TRBV7-9, the J call TRBJ1-1, with D unresolved. This CDR3 comprises 14 residues. V was trimmed by 3 bases and J by 4 bases, leaving 12 bases between them. The germline V gene encodes CDR1 SEHNR and CDR2 FQNEAQ (reference sequence). The CDR3 loop is CASSFDTGSTEAFF. CDR3 sequence (DNA): TGTGCCAGCAGCTTTGACACGGGTAGCACTGAAGCTTTCTTT.

This chain connects TRBV7-9 to TRBJ2-3; a weak D match, TRBD1 (5 bases). Between the trimmed V and J ends, which lost 3 bases and 2 bases, there was a span of 9 bases. The CDR3 extends over 14 amino acids. Germline V lookup: CDR1 SEHNR, CDR2 FQNEAQ (reference sequence). In DNA, the CDR3 is TGTGCCAGCAGCTTGGGGCGGAACACAGATACGCAGTATTTT. This codes for CASSLGRNTDTQYF.

This chain links TRBV19 with TRBJ2-1; TRBD2 matches at 11 bases. J was trimmed by 8 bases and V by 7 bases; bases with no gene match: 7. The CDR3 consists of 14 residues. The germline V gene has CDR1 LNHDA and CDR2 SQIVND (reference sequence). The CDR3 here is CASTFSGRGHEQFF. The CDR3 DNA is TGTGCCAGTACCTTTAGCGGGAGGGGGCATGAGCAGTTCTTC.

The CDR3: CAGHNRGARGNTIYF. The CDR3 nucleotides are TGTGCCGGACACAATCGGGGGGCTAGGGGAAACACCATATATTTT. This sequence joins TRBV27 and TRBJ1-3; a weak D match, TRBD1 (6 bases). Germline-derived CDR1 and CDR2 are MNHEY and SMNVEV (reference sequence). The ends were cut back, 11 bases at V and 4 bases at J, with 21 bases in the middle. The CDR3 is 15 residues long.

V gene TRBV7-5 combines with J gene TRBJ1-2. TRBV7-5 is labeled a pseudogene. This CDR3 contains 16 residues. CDR3 loop: CAIPLPEDTRNYGYTF. In DNA form, the CDR3 reads TGTGCCATTCCACTCCCGGAAGATACACGAAACTATGGCTACACCTTC.